The present T cell receptor (beta chain) was sequenced within a study of shared clonotypes between healthy human individuals. Sequencing used immunoSEQ multiplex PCR; TCRdb keeps in-frame clones, though not all of them. Among approximately 700,000 clones listed, around 78% were seen once. The receptor was isolated from a woman aged 25 to 45 in good health. Source material: memory CD4+ T cells sorted from blood. The sample's subset: CD45RA-negative fraction.

CDR3 amino acids: CATSKEIQGPYEQYF. The CDR3 coding sequence is TGTGCCACCAGTAAAGAGATCCAGGGCCCCTACGAGCAGTACTTC. The chain couples TRBV15 to TRBJ2-7; maybe TRBD1 (5 bases). The ends were cut back, 6 bases at V and 2 bases at J, with 17 bases in the middle. The CDR3 runs to 15 residues. Looked up from germline, CDR1 is LNHNV and CDR2 is YYDKDF (reference sequence).